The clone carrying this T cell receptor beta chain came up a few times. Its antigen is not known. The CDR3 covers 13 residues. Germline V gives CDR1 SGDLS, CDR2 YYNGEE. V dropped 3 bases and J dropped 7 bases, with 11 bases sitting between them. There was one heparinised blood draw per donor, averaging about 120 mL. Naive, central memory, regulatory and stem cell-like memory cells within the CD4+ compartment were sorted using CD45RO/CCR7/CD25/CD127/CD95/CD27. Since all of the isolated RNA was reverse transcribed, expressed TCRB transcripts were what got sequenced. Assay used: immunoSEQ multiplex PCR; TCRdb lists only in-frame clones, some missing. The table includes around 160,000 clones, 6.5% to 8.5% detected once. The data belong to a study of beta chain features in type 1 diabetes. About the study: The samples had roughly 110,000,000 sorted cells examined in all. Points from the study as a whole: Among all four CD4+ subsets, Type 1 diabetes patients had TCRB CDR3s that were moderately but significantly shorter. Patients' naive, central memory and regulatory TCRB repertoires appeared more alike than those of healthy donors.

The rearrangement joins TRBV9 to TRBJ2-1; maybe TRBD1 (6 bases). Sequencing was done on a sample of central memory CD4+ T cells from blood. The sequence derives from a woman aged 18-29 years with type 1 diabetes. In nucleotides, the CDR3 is TGTGCCAGCAGCGGACATACAGGGAATGAGCAGTTCTTC. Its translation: CASSGHTGNEQFF. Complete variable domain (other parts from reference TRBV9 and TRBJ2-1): DSGVTQTPKHLITATGQRVTLRCSPRSGDLSVYWYQQSLDQGLQFLIQYYNGEERAKGNILERFSAQQFPDLHSELNLSSLELGDSALYFCASSGHTGNEQFFGPGTRLTVL.